This T cell receptor beta chain was identified in a study of cytomegalovirus exposure and HLA in healthy donors. Study background: Some 85 million unique TCRs, all from HLA-typed donors, were included in an early release of the data. Findings and caveats of the study: A likely sequencing artifact accounted for one observed cluster of highly shared sequence variants.

This clone was seen more than once but under ten times. Its antigen is still unknown. V trimming: 4 bases; J trimming: 11 bases; junction bases outside the gene matches: 8. CDR1 SGDLS and CDR2 YYNGEE come from the germline V gene. There are 12 residues in the CDR3. The PCR was carried out with 60 Vbeta primers and 13 Jbeta primers. Libraries were prepared by immunoSEQ multiplex PCR; TCRdb keeps only in-frame clonotypes and omits some of them. Here the sample spans 150,000 to 200,000 clones, about 87% being singletons. This receptor was identified in a woman between 18 and 29 years old in good health and CMV-seronegative. The specimen sequenced was PBMCs. The chain combines TRBV9 with TRBJ1-1; 7 bases match TRBD1. In DNA form, the CDR3 reads TGTGCCAGCAGCCCTGACAGGGAAACGGCTTTCTTT. Translating gives CASSPDRETAFF. Supplemented by reference TRBV9 and TRBJ1-1, the full variable domain reads DSGVTQTPKHLITATGQRVTLRCSPRSGDLSVYWYQQSLDQGLQFLIQYYNGEERAKGNILERFSAQQFPDLHSELNLSSLELGDSALYFCASSPDRETAFFGQGTRLTVV.